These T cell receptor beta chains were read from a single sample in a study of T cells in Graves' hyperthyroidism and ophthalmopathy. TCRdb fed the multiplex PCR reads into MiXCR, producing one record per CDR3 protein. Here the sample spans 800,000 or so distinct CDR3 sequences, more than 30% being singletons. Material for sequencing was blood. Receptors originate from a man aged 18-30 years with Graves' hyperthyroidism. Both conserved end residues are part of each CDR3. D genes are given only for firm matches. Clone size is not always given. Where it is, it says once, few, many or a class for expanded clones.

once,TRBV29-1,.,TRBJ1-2,CSSWTDRTNGYTF,TGCAGCAGCTGGACGGACCGGACCAATGGCTACACCTTC
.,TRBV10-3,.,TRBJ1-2,CAISLEGYGYTF,TGTGCCATCAGTTTAGAAGGCTATGGCTACACCTTC
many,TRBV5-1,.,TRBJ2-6,CASSLSVSGANVLTF,TGCGCCAGCAGCTTGAGTGTCTCTGGGGCCAACGTCCTGACTTTC
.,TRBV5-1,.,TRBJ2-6,CASSLQGQDTEAF,TGCGCCAGCAGCTTGCAGGGGCAGGACACTGAAGCTTTC
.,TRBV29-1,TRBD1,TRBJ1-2,CSVYDPGQGVYGYTF,TGCAGCGTTTATGACCCGGGACAGGGGGTCTATGGCTACACCTTC
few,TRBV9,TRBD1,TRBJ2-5,CASSVGVGQGVETQYF,TGTGCCAGCAGCGTAGGTGTGGGACAGGGGGTAGAGACCCAGTACTTC
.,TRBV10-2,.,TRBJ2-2,CASLTRNTGELFF,TGCGCCTCGTTGACGAGAAACACCGGGGAGCTGTTTTTT
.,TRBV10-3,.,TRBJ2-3,CAISGFVARGTDTQYF,TGTGCCATCAGTGGATTTGTGGCACGTGGGACAGATACGCAGTATTTT
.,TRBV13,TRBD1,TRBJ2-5,CASSLTPLGTGGETQYF,TGTGCCAGCAGCTTAACCCCCCTTGGGACAGGGGGAGAGACCCAGTACTTC
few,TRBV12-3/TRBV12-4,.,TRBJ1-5,CASSYTDSNQPQHF,TGTGCCAGCAGTTACACGGATAGCAATCAGCCCCAGCATTTT
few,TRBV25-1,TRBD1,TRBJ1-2,CASSEPRTGFGYTF,TGTGCCAGCAGTGAGCCAAGGACAGGGTTTGGCTACACCTTC
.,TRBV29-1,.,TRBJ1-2,CSVRGRGYTF,TGCAGCGTTCGGGGAAGAGGCTACACCTTC
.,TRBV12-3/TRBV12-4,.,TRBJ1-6,CASSPGRNSYNSPLHF,TGTGCCAGCAGCCCAGGGAGAAACTCCTATAATTCACCCCTCCACTTT
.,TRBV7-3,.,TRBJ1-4,CASSFGSVELFF,TGTGCCAGCAGCTTCGGGTCTGTCGAACTGTTTTTT
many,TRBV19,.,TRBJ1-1,CASSIDRKQNTEAFF,TGTGCCAGTAGTATAGACAGAAAACAGAACACTGAAGCTTTCTTT
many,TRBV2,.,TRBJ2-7,CASSKQAGSHEQYF,TGTGCCAGCAGCAAACAGGCGGGAAGTCACGAGCAGTACTTC
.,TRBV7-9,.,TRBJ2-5,CASSPGPYQETQYF,TGTGCCAGCAGCCCCGGACCATACCAAGAGACCCAGTACTTC
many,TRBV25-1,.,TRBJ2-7,CASSELGNSYEQYF,TGTGCCAGCAGTGAATTGGGCAACAGCTACGAGCAGTACTTC
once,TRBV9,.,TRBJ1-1,CASSEFGGRGTEAFF,TGTGCCAGCAGCGAATTCGGGGGGCGCGGGACTGAAGCTTTCTTT
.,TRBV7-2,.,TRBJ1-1,CASSGEGGAFF,TGTGCCAGCAGCGGAGAGGGAGGAGCTTTCTTT
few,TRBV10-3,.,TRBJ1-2,CAIRQNYGYTF,TGTGCCATCAGACAGAACTATGGCTACACCTTC
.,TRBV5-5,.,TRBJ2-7,CASSLATHSYEQYF,TGTGCCAGCAGCCTAGCGACACACTCCTACGAGCAGTACTTC
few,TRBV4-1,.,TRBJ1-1,CASSQVPNTEAFF,TGCGCCAGCAGCCAAGTGCCGAACACTGAAGCTTTCTTT
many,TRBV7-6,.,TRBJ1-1,CASSFGPAEGTEAFF,TGTGCCAGCAGCTTCGGACCGGCTGAGGGCACTGAAGCTTTCTTT
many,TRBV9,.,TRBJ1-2,CASSVGGRMAREDYGYTF,TGTGCCAGCAGCGTAGGAGGGCGGATGGCCAGGGAGGACTATGGCTACACCTTC
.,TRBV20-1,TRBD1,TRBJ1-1,CSQINPGRGGAEAFF,TGCAGTCAAATTAATCCCGGCAGGGGGGGGGCTGAAGCTTTCTTT
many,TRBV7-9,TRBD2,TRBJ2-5,CASSQAGGETQYF,TGTGCCAGCAGCCAAGCGGGAGGGGAGACCCAGTACTTC
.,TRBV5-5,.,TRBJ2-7,CASGYRGGDEQYF,TGTGCCAGCGGCTACAGGGGAGGGGACGAGCAGTACTTC
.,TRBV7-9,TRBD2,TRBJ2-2,CASSLGGSGNPGELFF,TGTGCCAGCAGCTTGGGGGGTAGCGGGAATCCCGGGGAGCTGTTTTTT
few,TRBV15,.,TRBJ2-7,CATSPSRLETYEQYF,TGTGCCACCAGCCCATCCAGACTAGAAACCTACGAGCAGTACTTC
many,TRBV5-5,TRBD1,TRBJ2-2,CASSQGQGNTGELFF,TGTGCCAGCAGCCAGGGACAGGGGAACACCGGGGAGCTGTTTTTT
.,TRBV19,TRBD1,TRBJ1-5,CASRAGDRSNQPQHF,TGTGCCAGTAGGGCCGGGGACAGGAGCAATCAGCCCCAGCATTTT
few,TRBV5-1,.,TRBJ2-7,CASSLGTAFEQYF,TGCGCCAGCAGCCTCGGGACGGCCTTTGAGCAGTACTTC
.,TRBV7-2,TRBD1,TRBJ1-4,CASSLDPGQGKLFF,TGTGCCAGCAGCTTAGATCCGGGACAGGGTAAACTGTTTTTT
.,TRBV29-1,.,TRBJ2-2,CSVSTNSVGELFF,TGCAGCGTTTCCACTAATTCGGTCGGGGAGCTGTTTTTT
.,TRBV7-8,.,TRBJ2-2,CASSHGFDTGELFF,TGCGCCAGCAGCCACGGGTTCGACACCGGGGAGCTGTTTTTT
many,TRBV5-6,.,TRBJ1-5,CASTEWGEDQPQHF,TGTGCCAGCACCGAGTGGGGGGAGGATCAGCCCCAGCATTTT
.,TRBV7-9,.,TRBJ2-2,CASSYFTGTVNTGELFF,TGTGCCAGCAGCTATTTTACCGGGACGGTGAACACCGGGGAGCTGTTTTTT
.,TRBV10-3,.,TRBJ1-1,CAIRQGWTEAFF,TGTGCCATCCGGCAGGGTTGGACTGAAGCTTTCTTT
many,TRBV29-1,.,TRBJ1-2,CSVEIPGTDYGYTF,TGCAGCGTTGAGATTCCCGGGACGGACTATGGCTACACCTTC
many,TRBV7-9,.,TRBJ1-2,CASSTSRRYLAGYTF,TGTGCCAGCAGCACTTCCCGACGGTACCTCGCTGGCTACACCTTC
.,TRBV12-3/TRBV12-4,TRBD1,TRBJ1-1,CASSFQDRGLQTEAFF,TGTGCCAGCAGTTTCCAGGACAGGGGGCTGCAGACTGAAGCTTTCTTT
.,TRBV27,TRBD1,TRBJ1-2,CASSFTDPGTGFYDYTF,TGTGCCAGCAGTTTCACCGACCCCGGGACAGGGTTCTATGACTACACCTTC
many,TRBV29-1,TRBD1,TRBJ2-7,CSVARDRAYEQYF,TGCAGCGTGGCAAGGGACAGGGCCTACGAGCAGTACTTC
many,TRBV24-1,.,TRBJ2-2,CATSGDRNTGELFF,TGTGCCACCAGTGGTGACAGGAACACCGGGGAGCTGTTTTTT
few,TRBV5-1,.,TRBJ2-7,CASSLWGEPYEQYF,TGCGCCAGCAGCTTGTGGGGGGAGCCCTACGAGCAGTACTTC
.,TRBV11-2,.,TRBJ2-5,CASSFEGGQETQYF,TGTGCCAGCAGCTTTGAGGGGGGCCAAGAGACCCAGTACTTC
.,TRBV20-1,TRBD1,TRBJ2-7,CSASPGTGINEQYF,TGCAGTGCTTCCCCCGGGACAGGGATCAACGAGCAGTACTTC
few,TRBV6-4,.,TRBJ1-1,CATGMGTEAFF,TGTGCCACCGGGATGGGCACTGAAGCTTTCTTT
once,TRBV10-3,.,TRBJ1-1,CAIRVEGGNTEAFF,TGTGCCATCAGGGTTGAAGGGGGGAACACTGAAGCTTTCTTT
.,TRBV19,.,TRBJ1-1,CSSSINLDTEAFF,TGTTCCAGTAGTATTAATCTGGACACTGAAGCTTTCTTT
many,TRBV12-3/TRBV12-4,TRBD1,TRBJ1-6,CASSQGTGINSPLHF,TGTGCCAGCAGCCAGGGGACAGGCATTAATTCACCCCTCCACTTT